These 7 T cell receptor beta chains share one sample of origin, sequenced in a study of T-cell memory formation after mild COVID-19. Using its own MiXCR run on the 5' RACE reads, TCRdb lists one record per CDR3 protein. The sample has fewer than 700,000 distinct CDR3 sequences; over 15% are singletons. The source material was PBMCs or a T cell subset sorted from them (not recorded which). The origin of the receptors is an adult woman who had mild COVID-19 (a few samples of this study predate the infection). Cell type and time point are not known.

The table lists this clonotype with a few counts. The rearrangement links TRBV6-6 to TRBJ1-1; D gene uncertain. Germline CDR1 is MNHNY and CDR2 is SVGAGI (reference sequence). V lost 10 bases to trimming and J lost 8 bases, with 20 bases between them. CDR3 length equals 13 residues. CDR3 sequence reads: CATSSGRKGEAFF. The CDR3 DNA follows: TGTGCCACCTCAAGCGGCAGGAAAGGCGAAGCTTTCTTT.

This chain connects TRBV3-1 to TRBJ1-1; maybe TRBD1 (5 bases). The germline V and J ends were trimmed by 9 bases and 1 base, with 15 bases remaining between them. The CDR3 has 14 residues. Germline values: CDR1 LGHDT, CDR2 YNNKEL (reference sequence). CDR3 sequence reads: CASRTGTANTEAFF. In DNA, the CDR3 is TGTGCCAGTAGAACCGGGACGGCGAACACTGAAGCTTTCTTT.

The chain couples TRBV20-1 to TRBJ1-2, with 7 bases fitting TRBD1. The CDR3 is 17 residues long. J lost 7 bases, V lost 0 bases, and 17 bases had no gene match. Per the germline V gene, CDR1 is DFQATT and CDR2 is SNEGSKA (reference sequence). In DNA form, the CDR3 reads TGCAGTGCTAGAGATACGGGGAGACAGGGTGCGAAAAGTGGCTACACCTTC. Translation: CSARDTGRQGAKSGYTF.

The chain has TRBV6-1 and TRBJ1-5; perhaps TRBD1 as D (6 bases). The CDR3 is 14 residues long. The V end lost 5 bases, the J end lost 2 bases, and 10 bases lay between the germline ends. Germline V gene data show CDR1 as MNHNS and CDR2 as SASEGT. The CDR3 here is CASSKQGGNQPQHF. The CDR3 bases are TGTGCCAGCAGTAAACAGGGAGGCAATCAGCCCCAGCATTTT.

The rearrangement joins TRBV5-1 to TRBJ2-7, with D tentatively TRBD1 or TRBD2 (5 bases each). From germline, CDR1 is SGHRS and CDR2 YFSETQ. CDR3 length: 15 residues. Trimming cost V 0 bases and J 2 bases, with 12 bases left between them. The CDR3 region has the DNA TGCGCCAGCAGCTTGGGGGACGCTTATACCTACGAGCAGTACTTC. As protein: CASSLGDAYTYEQYF. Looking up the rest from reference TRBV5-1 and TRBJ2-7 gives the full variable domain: KAGVTQTPRYLIKTRGQQVTLSCSPISGHRSVSWYQQTPGQGLQFLFEYFSETQRNKGNFPGRFSGRQFSNSRSEMNVSTLELGDSALYLCASSLGDAYTYEQYFGPGTRLTVT.

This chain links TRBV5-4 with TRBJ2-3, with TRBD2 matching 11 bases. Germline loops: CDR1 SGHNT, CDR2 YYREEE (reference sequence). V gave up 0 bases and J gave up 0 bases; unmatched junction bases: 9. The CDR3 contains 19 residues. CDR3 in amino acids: CASSLDLAGGTTSTDTQYF. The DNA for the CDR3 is TGTGCCAGCAGCTTGGATCTAGCGGGGGGAACAACTAGCACAGATACGCAGTATTTT.

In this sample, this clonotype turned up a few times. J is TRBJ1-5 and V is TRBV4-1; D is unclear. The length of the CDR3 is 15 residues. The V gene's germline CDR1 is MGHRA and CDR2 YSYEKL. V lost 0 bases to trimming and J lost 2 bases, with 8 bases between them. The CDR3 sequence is CASSQDWAGNQPQHF. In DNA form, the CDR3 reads TGCGCCAGCAGCCAAGATTGGGCAGGCAATCAGCCCCAGCATTTT.